Listed below are T cell receptor beta chains from one sample, sequenced in a study of cytomegalovirus exposure and HLA in healthy donors. Data came from immunoSEQ multiplex PCR; TCRdb stores just in-frame clones and leaves some out. The data hold 70,000 to 85,000 clones, with less than 80% observed a single time. Sequenced sample: PBMCs. The receptors derive from a man aged 35 to 55 in good health and CMV-seropositive. The CDR3 runs from the conserved cysteine through the conserved F or W. D genes are given only for firm matches. A clone size is listed for some rows: how often the clone was seen (once, few, many), or a class if it is expanded.

>TRBJ1-2|TRBV5-6|few|NA
CASSLRGGGNYGYTF
TGTGCCAGCAGCTTGCGGGGGGGAGGAAACTATGGCTACACCTTC
>TRBJ2-5|TRBV28|few|TRBD1
CAKGTGGNQETQYF
TGTGCCAAGGGGACAGGGGGTAACCAAGAGACCCAGTACTTC
>TRBJ1-1|TRBV2|NA|NA
CASKQNWGDTEAFF
TGTGCCAGCAAGCAAAATTGGGGGGACACTGAAGCTTTCTTT
>TRBJ1-2|TRBV7-9|NA|NA
CASSKDSRYDGYTF
TGTGCCAGCAGCAAAGACTCCCGGTATGATGGCTACACCTTC
>TRBJ2-7|TRBV7-2|few|TRBD1
CASSRQGTEHF
TGTGCCAGCAGCCGACAGGGGACGGAACATTTC
>TRBJ2-3|TRBV30|NA|NA
CAWSPGQITDTQYF
TGTGCCTGGAGTCCCGGACAGATAACAGATACGCAGTATTTT
>TRBJ2-5|TRBV11-1|NA|NA
CASSSLLQKVEETQYF
TGTGCCAGCAGCTCTCTATTACAGAAAGTAGAAGAGACCCAGTACTTC
>TRBJ2-1|TRBV19|NA|TRBD1
CASTTGNIDEQFF
TGTGCCAGTACGACAGGGAATATCGATGAGCAGTTCTTC
>TRBJ1-1|TRBV5-1|NA|TRBD1
CASSQDRGQTEAFF
TGCGCCAGCAGCCAAGACAGGGGCCAGACTGAAGCTTTCTTT
>TRBJ2-2|TRBV29-1|NA|TRBD1
CSVDRGTGELFF
TGCAGCGTCGACAGGGGAACCGGGGAGCTGTTTTTT
>TRBJ2-5|TRBV9|NA|NA
CASSSMGLGGETQYF
TGTGCCAGCAGCTCTATGGGGCTCGGGGGAGAGACCCAGTACTTC
>TRBJ2-7|TRBV9|NA|TRBD2
CASSPKTSGYEQYF
TGTGCCAGCAGCCCTAAGACTAGCGGGTACGAGCAGTACTTC
>TRBJ1-1|TRBV28|NA|NA
CASLNRQFEAFF
TGTGCCAGCCTAAATCGACAGTTTGAAGCTTTCTTT
>TRBJ2-7|TRBV4-1|NA|NA
CASSQAARGSYEQYF
TGCGCCAGCAGCCAAGCTGCCCGGGGGTCCTACGAGCAGTACTTC
>TRBJ2-4|TRBV28|NA|TRBD2
CASSEGRERAKNIQYF
TGTGCCAGCAGCGAGGGGCGGGAGAGGGCCAAAAACATTCAGTACTTC
>TRBJ2-3|TRBV5-6|NA|NA
CASSTITDTQYF
TGTGCCAGCAGCACAATCACAGATACGCAGTATTTT
>TRBJ2-7|TRBV30|NA|NA
CAWSVQTDSSYEQYF
TGTGCCTGGAGTGTCCAGACAGACAGCTCCTACGAGCAGTACTTC
>TRBJ2-4|TRBV30|NA|TRBD2
CASGLRGGFDIQYF
TGTGCCTCGGGGTTGCGGGGGGGGTTTGACATTCAGTACTTC
>TRBJ2-5|TRBV12-2|NA|NA
CASRPPWRELAVQETQYF
TGTGCAAGTCGCCCCCCCTGGCGGGAATTAGCGGTACAAGAGACCCAGTACTTC
>TRBJ2-3|TRBV2|NA|NA
CASSSIGGASTDTQYF
TGTGCCAGCAGCTCAATTGGCGGAGCTAGCACAGATACGCAGTATTTT
>TRBJ2-3|TRBV7-3|few|NA
CASASLSADTQYF
TGTGCCAGCGCGTCATTAAGCGCAGATACGCAGTATTTT
>TRBJ2-1|TRBV7-7|NA|NA
CASSVGPGNEQFF
TGTGCCAGCAGCGTTGGACCGGGGAATGAGCAGTTCTTC
>TRBJ1-2|TRBV6-5|few|TRBD1
CASSASGGGDGYTF
TGTGCCAGCAGTGCCTCCGGAGGGGGCGATGGCTACACCTTC
>TRBJ2-2|TRBV29-1|NA|TRBD1
CSVRQGVDGTGELFF
TGCAGCGTTCGACAGGGGGTCGACGGGACCGGGGAGCTGTTTTTT
>TRBJ2-5|TRBV4-1|NA|TRBD2
CASSQANTGTSPVETQYF
TGCGCCAGCAGCCAAGCTAACACCGGGACTAGTCCGGTAGAGACCCAGTACTTC
>TRBJ1-4|TRBV27|NA|TRBD1
CATRQDRAATNEKLFF
TGTGCCACCCGGCAAGACAGGGCTGCAACTAATGAAAAACTGTTTTTT
>TRBJ2-5|TRBV30|once|TRBD2
CAWSRLGLAGPRWGQYF
TGTGCCTGGAGTCGCTTGGGACTAGCGGGCCCCCGTTGGGGCCAGTACTTC
>TRBJ2-1|TRBV7-3|NA|TRBD2
CASSLKGLANYNEQFF
TGTGCCAGCAGCTTAAAAGGACTAGCGAACTACAATGAGCAGTTCTTC
>TRBJ2-7|TRBV15|NA|NA
CATSRDLDRYEQYF
TGTGCCACCAGCAGAGATCTAGACAGGTACGAGCAGTACTTC
>TRBJ1-2|TRBV18|NA|NA
CASSPPGKTKGYTF
TGTGCCAGCTCCCCCCCCGGGAAGACCAAAGGCTACACCTTC
>TRBJ1-2|TRBV7-2|NA|NA
CASSFDSSNYGYTF
TGTGCCAGCAGCTTCGACAGCTCAAACTATGGCTACACCTTC
>TRBJ1-1|TRBV6-5|NA|TRBD1
CATKGQSYTEAFF
TGTGCCACCAAGGGACAGAGCTACACTGAAGCTTTCTTT
>TRBJ2-5|TRBV15|NA|NA
CATSLGGRETQYF
TGTGCCACGTCTCTCGGGGGGCGCGAGACCCAGTACTTC
>TRBJ2-1|TRBV6-1|few|TRBD1
CASSVTAWTGTHEQFF
TGTGCCAGCAGTGTTACTGCTTGGACAGGGACTCATGAGCAGTTCTTC
>TRBJ2-1|TRBV11-2|NA|NA
CASRFKTGYNEQFF
TGTGCCAGCAGATTCAAGACAGGCTACAATGAGCAGTTCTTC
>TRBJ1-6|TRBV5-1|NA|TRBD1
CASSLRQGGNSPLHF
TGCGCCAGCAGCTTGCGACAGGGGGGTAATTCACCCCTCCACTTT
>TRBJ2-1|TRBV30|few|NA
CAWSTSGLAYNEQFF
TGTGCCTGGAGTACCAGCGGGTTAGCCTACAATGAGCAGTTCTTC
>TRBJ1-1|TRBV27|NA|NA
CASRTLEVLGTEAFF
TGTGCCAGCAGGACCTTGGAGGTCCTGGGGACTGAAGCTTTCTTT
>TRBJ2-6|TRBV30|NA|NA
CAWSTYGGRAGGANVLTF
TGTGCCTGGAGCACATACGGGGGGCGCGCAGGTGGGGCCAACGTCCTGACTTTC